This T cell receptor beta chain stems from a study of T-cell reconstitution after alpha-beta-depleted transplantation in children. A library of TCRbeta sequences, prepared with unique molecular identifiers, was generated. One entry per CDR3 protein, called by TCRdb with MiXCR from the PCR reads. Here the sample spans 200,000 to 300,000 distinct CDR3 sequences, about 12% being singletons. Trimming cost V 5 bases and J 8 bases, with 15 bases left between them. This CDR3 spans 13 amino acids. Germline CDR1 MNHEY, CDR2 SVGEGT. In its sample, this clonotype was seen many times. This sample comprised PBMCs from the stem cell graft donor, obtained from the stem cell graft. The chain joins TRBV6-2 or TRBV6-3 to TRBJ1-2; no reliable D call. This sequence was found in a human donor who donated a stem cell graft to a child with acute lymphoblastic leukemia. CDR3 sequence reads: CASSRSGPDGYTF. The CDR3 DNA is TGTGCCAGCAGTCGCTCCGGGCCGGACGGCTACACCTTC.